These 28 T cell receptor beta chains share one sample of origin, sequenced in a study of cytomegalovirus exposure and HLA in healthy donors. 60 Vbeta and 13 Jbeta primers were used in PCR. Libraries were prepared by immunoSEQ multiplex PCR; TCRdb keeps only in-frame clonotypes and omits some of them. The sample lists approximately 90,000 clones; roughly 8.2% were seen once. Sequencing used PBMCs. These receptors were obtained from a man aged 50-60 years in good health and CMV-seronegative.

V gene TRBV5-4 combines with J gene TRBJ2-3; a possible D gene is TRBD2 (6 bases). The germline V gene has CDR1 SGHNT and CDR2 YYREEE (reference sequence). The CDR3 covers 13 residues. The V end lost 4 bases, the J end lost 5 bases, and 11 bases lay between the germline ends. The CDR3 coding sequence is TGTGCCAGCAGCCCGGTCGGGGGAGATACGCAGTATTTT. Translated: CASSPVGGDTQYF. Based on the CDR3 plus reference TRBV5-4 and TRBJ2-3, the full variable domain is ETGVTQSPTHLIKTRGQQVTLRCSSQSGHNTVSWYQQALGQGPQFIFQYYREEENGRGNFPPRFSGLQFPNYSSELNVNALELDDSALYLCASSPVGGDTQYFGPGTRLTVL.

In this sample, this clone turned up a few times. This chain joins TRBV6-5 and TRBJ1-2; TRBD1 matches at 8 bases. CDR1 and CDR2 from the germline V gene are MNHEY and SVGAGI. V gave up 0 bases and J gave up 5 bases; unmatched junction bases: 2. The CDR3 contains 14 residues. The CDR3 DNA follows: TGTGCCAGCAGTTACTCGGACAGGGAATATGGCTACACCTTC. This encodes CASSYSDREYGYTF.

This rearrangement joins TRBV2 to TRBJ2-3; 7 nucleotides align to TRBD2. Trimming took 2 bases from V and 5 from J; bases not matched to a gene: 7. Germline CDR1 and CDR2: SNHLY and FYNNEI. This CDR3 has 15 residues. CDR3 sequence (DNA): TGTGCCAGCAGTGAAAGGGTGCGGGAGATAGATACGCAGTATTTT. Protein: CASSERVREIDTQYF.

This clone has more than one count but fewer than ten. The V and J genes are TRBV7-8 and TRBJ1-1; no clear D gene. V was cut by 4 bases and J by 2 bases, with 11 bases left in between. The germline gives CDR1 SGHVS, CDR2 FQNEAQ. This CDR3 region has 14 residues. CDR3 in DNA: TGTGCCAGCAGCTACGAGGCCCTTAACACTGAAGCTTTCTTT. Translated: CASSYEALNTEAFF.

The chain recombines TRBV19 with TRBJ1-5; D perhaps matches TRBD1 (5 bases). Germline loops: CDR1 LNHDA, CDR2 SQIVND (reference sequence). Trimming cost V 4 bases and J 3 bases, with 10 bases left between them. CDR3 size: 14 residues. Written as DNA, the CDR3 is TGTGCCAGTAGTACGACAGCATTCAATCAGCCCCAGCATTTT. It specifies CASSTTAFNQPQHF. Filled out from reference TRBV19 and TRBJ1-5, the complete variable domain reads DGGITQSPKYLFRKEGQNVTLSCEQNLNHDAMYWYRQDPGQGLRLIYYSQIVNDFQKGDIAEGYSVSREKKESFPLTVTSAQKNPTAFYLCASSTTAFNQPQHFGDGTRLSIL.

The CDR3 nucleotides are TGTGCCAGCGAGGACAGAGGCAAAAACATTCAGTACTTC. Protein sequence: CASEDRGKNIQYF. This chain connects TRBV2 to TRBJ2-4; the D gene is possibly TRBD1 (6 bases). V was shortened by 8 bases and J by 3 bases, with 11 bases between the two germline ends. Germline-derived CDR1 and CDR2 are SNHLY and FYNNEI. There are 13 residues in the CDR3.

This clone was observed a few times. The chain carries TRBV5-1 and TRBJ2-2; tentative D call: TRBD1 (5 bases). Germline CDR1 reads SGHRS; CDR2 reads YFSETQ. CDR3 length: 15 residues. V was cut by 4 bases and J by 0 bases, with 10 bases left in between. The CDR3 DNA is TGCGCCAGCAGCCCTGACAGATCGAACACCGGGGAGCTGTTTTTT. Its protein is CASSPDRSNTGELFF.

This clone was picked up a small number of times. This rearrangement joins TRBV27 to TRBJ1-6; D unclear. The CDR3 runs 15 residues. The ends were cut back, 0 bases at V and 10 bases at J, with 13 bases in the middle. Germline V lookup: CDR1 MNHEY, CDR2 SMNVEV (reference sequence). CDR3 DNA sequence: TGTGCCAGCAGTTTATCCGGCAGTAACGGGTCACCCCTCCACTTT. Translated, it gives CASSLSGSNGSPLHF.

This clone was seen more than once but under ten times. The chain combines TRBV7-9 with TRBJ2-7, with D tentatively TRBD2 (6 bases). The CDR3 length is 13 residues. Germline V gene lookup returns CDR1 SEHNR and CDR2 FQNEAQ (reference sequence). V lost 4 bases to trimming and J lost 3 bases, with 10 bases between them. CDR3 coding DNA: TGTGCCAGCAGCTCCTGGGGGGACTACGAGCAGTACTTC. Its protein product is CASSSWGDYEQYF.

CDR3 coding DNA: TGTGCCAGCAGCCTAGTCGAGGGGGTGGCTAGCGAGCAGTTCTTC. Protein sequence: CASSLVEGVASEQFF. The chain carries TRBV7-2 and TRBJ2-1; possibly TRBD1 for D (6 bases). Deletions cut 5 bases from V and 10 bases from J, with 21 bases between. The CDR3 is 15 residues long. Germline V CDR1 and CDR2: SGHTA, FQGNSA.

The CDR3, as DNA: TGTGCCAGCGGGCGGGGGCCAGTCACCGGGGAGCTGTTTTTT. Translating it yields CASGRGPVTGELFF. The chain recombines TRBV6-5 with TRBJ2-2; D may be TRBD2 (7 bases). Trimming stripped 8 bases from V and 4 bases from J, with 14 bases between. Germline lookup yields CDR1 MNHEY and CDR2 SVGAGI. The length of the CDR3 is 14 residues.

This clone was counted between two and nine times. V and J are TRBV7-2 and TRBJ2-3, with D possibly being TRBD1 (7 bases). This CDR3 has 15 amino acids. Between the trimmed V and J ends, which lost 4 bases and 6 bases, there was a span of 17 bases. Germline CDR1 and CDR2: SGHTA and FQGNSA. DNA of the CDR3: TGTGCCAGCAGCTCCCAGGGGGGATCTTCGGATACGCAGTATTTT. This sequence encodes CASSSQGGSSDTQYF.

This rearrangement joins TRBV5-1 to TRBJ1-3; D is possibly TRBD1 (5 bases). The germline gives CDR1 SGHRS, CDR2 YFSETQ. V lost 2 bases to trimming and J lost 4 bases, with 13 bases between them. This CDR3 is built from 15 residues. The CDR3 DNA reads as TGCGCCAGCAGCTTATTAGGGCAGGGAGGAAACACCATATATTTT. This sequence encodes CASSLLGQGGNTIYF.

This chain uses TRBV7-2 with TRBJ2-7; 8 bases match TRBD1. The CDR3 runs to 15 residues. Germline CDR1 SGHTA, CDR2 FQGNSA. Trimming at V came to 0 bases and at J to 4 bases, leaving 5 bases not matched to a gene. The chain's CDR3 is CASSLASDREYEQYF. The DNA for the CDR3 is TGTGCCAGCAGCTTAGCTTCGGACAGGGAGTACGAGCAGTACTTC.

A few counts support this clone. This chain links TRBV7-2 with TRBJ2-2; D may be TRBD2 (5 bases). Germline V CDR1 and CDR2: SGHTA, FQGNSA. V lost 5 bases and J lost 4, with 11 bases in between. CDR3 length: 14 residues. This CDR3 is CASSLQEGTGELFF. CDR3 nucleotides: TGTGCCAGCAGCCTGCAAGAGGGCACCGGGGAGCTGTTTTTT.

This clone was observed a handful of times. This chain links TRBV28 with TRBJ1-2, with 10 bases that match TRBD1. This CDR3 region has 14 residues. Germline V gene sequence: CDR1 MDHEN, CDR2 SYDVKM. Trimming removed 3 bases from V and 4 bases from J; junction bases left unmatched: 2. CDR3 in amino acids: CASSFGDRGYGYTF. The CDR3 DNA follows: TGTGCCAGCAGTTTTGGGGACAGGGGCTATGGCTACACCTTC.

In this sample, this clone turned up a few times. This sequence joins TRBV28 and TRBJ1-3, with TRBD1 matching over 10 bases. V was pared by 6 bases and J by 11 bases, with 10 bases of the junction left unmatched. There are 14 residues in the CDR3. Germline assignment: CDR1 MDHEN and CDR2 SYDVKM. In DNA, the CDR3 is TGTGCCAGCAGCGCGGGACAGGGGAAAAGCTCCATATATTTT. Translated: CASSAGQGKSSIYF.

This clone turned up a few times. This chain joins TRBV28 and TRBJ1-2, with 7 positions matching TRBD1. Per the germline V gene, CDR1 is MDHEN and CDR2 is SYDVKM. The CDR3 loop spans 15 amino acids. The V segment lost 4 bases and the J segment 6 bases; nucleotides outside the gene matches: 11. CDR3 sequence: CASSWVGGSENGYTF. The CDR3 DNA sequence: TGTGCCAGCAGTTGGGTAGGGGGCTCGGAAAATGGCTACACCTTC.

This chain links TRBV6-1 with TRBJ1-1; TRBD1 agrees at 12 bases. This CDR3 region has 14 residues. The trim removed 8 bases at V and 11 bases at J, leaving 12 bases unmatched. The germline gives CDR1 MNHNS, CDR2 SASEGT. Here the CDR3 reads CASQTPGQGARAFF. In DNA, the CDR3 is TGTGCCAGCCAAACTCCGGGACAGGGGGCGCGGGCTTTCTTT.

The V and J genes are TRBV19 and TRBJ2-2, with 10 positions matching TRBD2. Losses at the gene ends were 7 bases for V and 7 bases for J; bases not matched to a gene: 9. The CDR3 extends over 15 amino acids. Germline CDR1 reads LNHDA; CDR2 reads SQIVND (reference sequence). This CDR3 reads CASNLAGAPRGELFF. CDR3 sequence (DNA): TGTGCCAGTAATCTAGCGGGGGCCCCCCGCGGGGAGCTGTTTTTT.

The V call is TRBV25-1, the J call TRBJ1-4, with 9 bases aligning to TRBD1. CDR1 is MGHDK, CDR2 SYGVNS, per germline. The CDR3 runs to 13 residues. V was pared by 4 bases and J by 12 bases, with 6 bases of the junction left unmatched. The CDR3 loop reads CASSGWTGDELFF. CDR3 nucleotides: TGTGCCAGCAGTGGCTGGACAGGGGATGAACTGTTTTTT.

The V call is TRBV28, the J call TRBJ2-5; 9 nucleotides align to TRBD1. The germline CDR1 and CDR2 sequences are MDHEN and SYDVKM. After removal of 4 bases from V and 5 bases from J, the junction contained 5 bases not matched to a gene. CDR3 length equals 14 residues. The chain's CDR3 is CASSWDRVSETQYF. DNA for the CDR3: TGTGCCAGCAGTTGGGACAGGGTGTCGGAGACCCAGTACTTC.

This clone was detected only a few times. The chain has TRBV28 and TRBJ1-5; no reliable D call. V lost 6 bases and J lost 1, with 13 bases in between. CDR3 length equals 15 residues. Germline lookup yields CDR1 MDHEN and CDR2 SYDVKM. The CDR3 DNA reads as TGTGCCAGCAGACAAGATACGTCGAGCAATCAGCCCCAGCATTTT. This encodes CASRQDTSSNQPQHF.

The DNA of the CDR3 is TGCGCCAGCAGCCAAGTTGGGACAGGGGGCCGGGGGGAGCAGTACTTC. Amino acids: CASSQVGTGGRGEQYF. This rearrangement joins TRBV4-1 to TRBJ2-7; 12 bases agree with TRBD1. The germline V gene encodes CDR1 MGHRA and CDR2 YSYEKL. CDR3 length equals 16 residues. The junction had 8 bases not matched to a gene; V was cut back by 1 base and J by 7 bases.

The chain recombines TRBV7-2 with TRBJ2-4; 9 bases align to TRBD1. Germline trimming cut 5 bases from V and 0 bases from J; bases unmatched to any gene: 5. CDR1 SGHTA and CDR2 FQGNSA come from the germline V gene. This CDR3 has 16 amino acids. The DNA of the CDR3 is TGTGCCAGCAGCCGACGGACAGGGGTAGCCAAAAACATTCAGTACTTC. Residues: CASSRRTGVAKNIQYF.

The table lists this clone with a few counts. V is TRBV9 and J is TRBJ2-7; the match to TRBD1 covers 11 bases. V was pared by 4 bases and J by 7 bases, with 7 bases of the junction left unmatched. Germline-derived CDR1 and CDR2 are SGDLS and YYNGEE. The CDR3 covers 14 residues. DNA for the CDR3: TGTGCCAGCAGCACCGGGACAGGGGGAATAGAGCAGTACTTC. Its translation is CASSTGTGGIEQYF.

The DNA of the CDR3 is TGTGCCAGCAGCTTAACTTACACCGGGGAGCTGTTTTTT. Amino acid sequence: CASSLTYTGELFF. This rearrangement joins TRBV11-1 to TRBJ2-2, with D hard to call. The V gene's germline CDR1 is SGHAT and CDR2 FQDESV (reference sequence). The CDR3 covers 13 residues. Trimming took 2 bases from V and 3 from J, leaving 4 bases between them.

The chain uses TRBV7-3 and TRBJ2-5, with D unclear. This CDR3 region has 13 residues. Germline V lookup: CDR1 SGHTA, CDR2 FQGTGA. V shed 5 bases and J shed 2 bases, with 9 bases lying between them. Here the CDR3 reads CASSPHGQETQYF. The CDR3 DNA sequence: TGTGCCAGCAGCCCCCACGGGCAAGAGACCCAGTACTTC.